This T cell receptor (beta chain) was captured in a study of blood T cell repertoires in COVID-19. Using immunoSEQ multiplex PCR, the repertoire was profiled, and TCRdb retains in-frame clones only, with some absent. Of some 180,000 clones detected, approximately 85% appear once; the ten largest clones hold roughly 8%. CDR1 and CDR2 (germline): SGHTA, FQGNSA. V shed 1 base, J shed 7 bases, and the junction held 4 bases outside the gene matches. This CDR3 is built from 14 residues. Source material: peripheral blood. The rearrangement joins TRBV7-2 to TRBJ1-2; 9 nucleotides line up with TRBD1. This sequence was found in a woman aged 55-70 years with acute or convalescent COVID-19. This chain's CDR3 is CASSLGTGQGGYTF. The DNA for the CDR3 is TGTGCCAGCAGCTTAGGTACGGGACAGGGTGGCTACACCTTC.